This TCR beta chain was sequenced in a study of T-cell reconstitution after alpha-beta-depleted transplantation in children. Trimming shortened V by 7 bases and J by 9 bases, and 17 bases separated the two germline ends. The CDR3 runs 13 residues. Germline V gene lookup returns CDR1 SGHRS and CDR2 YFSETQ. Points on this clonotype: Its antigen is undetermined.

Unique molecular identifiers were built into the TCRbeta library. A single record per CDR3 protein comes from TCRdb applying MiXCR to the PCR reads. The sample lists approximately 350,000 distinct CDR3 sequences; 16% were seen once. Points from the study as a whole: Approximately two months post-transplant, alpha-beta T cells reportedly originated from several hundred expanded graft clones. By one year post-transplant, T-cell counts and diversity largely arose from T cells that were newly produced. The study traced high day-60 TCRbeta diversity in some patients to surviving recipient T cells and thymic progenitors.

The sequenced sample was PBMCs, mostly from graft donor cells, obtained 360 days after TCRalphabeta/CD19-depleted stem cell transplant. The sequence was collected from a male patient under 10 years old who had a stem cell transplant for acute lymphoblastic leukemia, so the T cells may come from the graft donor. V is TRBV5-1 and J is TRBJ2-1; D is tentatively TRBD1 or TRBD2 (5 bases each). CDR3 residues: CASSGGHDGEQFF. The CDR3 region has the DNA TGCGCCAGCTCCGGAGGACACGATGGTGAGCAGTTCTTC.